This entry lists 31 T cell receptor beta chains sequenced from one sample in a study of blood T cell repertoires in COVID-19. Produced via immunoSEQ multiplex PCR; TCRdb's table is partial and in-frame only. The sample lists about 270,000 clones, 85% occurring once. The source material was peripheral blood. The receptors were sampled from a human donor in a cohort sampled during active COVID-19.

The V gene is TRBV7-9, the J gene TRBJ2-7; possible D gene TRBD1, 5 bases. Trimming pared 5 bases from V and 3 bases from J, leaving 14 bases between. The CDR3 covers 14 residues. From germline, CDR1 is SEHNR and CDR2 FQNEAQ (reference sequence). The CDR3 reads CASSQKGASYEQYF. As DNA, the CDR3 is TGTGCCAGCAGCCAAAAAGGGGCGAGCTACGAGCAGTACTTC.

V and J are TRBV6-5 and TRBJ2-7, with D possibly being TRBD2 (5 bases). The germline V gene encodes CDR1 MNHEY and CDR2 SVGAGI. CDR3 length: 12 amino acids. Trimming pared 6 bases from V and 3 bases from J, leaving 9 bases between. The CDR3 here is CASRSGYYEQYF. The CDR3 DNA is TGTGCCAGCAGAAGCGGTTACTACGAGCAGTACTTC.

The genes are TRBV28 and TRBJ1-4; D gene ambiguous. The V gene lost 5 bases and the J gene lost 0 bases, with 13 bases spanning the gap. The CDR3 has 16 residues. CDR1 MDHEN and CDR2 SYDVKM come from the germline V gene. CDR3 region: CASSPGGLSTNEKLFF. The CDR3 nucleotides are TGTGCCAGCAGTCCCGGAGGACTTTCAACTAATGAAAAACTGTTTTTT.

The chain has TRBV3-1 (or the pseudogene TRBV3-2) and TRBJ1-3; 7 bases match TRBD1. CDR1 and CDR2 from the germline V gene are LGHDT and YNNKEL (reference sequence). V shed 5 bases, J shed 11 bases, and the junction held 9 bases outside the gene matches. The CDR3 is 13 residues long. The CDR3 sequence: CASSLGGRDAIYF. CDR3 nucleotides: TGTGCCAGCAGCTTAGGGGGCCGAGACGCCATATATTTT.

This sequence joins TRBV19 and TRBJ2-3, with 7 nucleotides matching TRBD2. Per germline, CDR1 LNHDA and CDR2 SQIVND (reference sequence). V shed 7 bases, J shed 11 bases, and the junction held 12 bases outside the gene matches. The CDR3 covers 13 residues. CDR3 protein: CASTETGGGRQYF. The CDR3 nucleotides are TGTGCCAGTACCGAGACGGGGGGTGGCAGGCAGTATTTT.

This chain joins TRBV3-1 (or the pseudogene TRBV3-2) and TRBJ1-4; D gene ambiguous. V lost 0 bases to trimming and J lost 13 bases, with 12 bases between them. The CDR3 consists of 13 residues. The germline V gene encodes CDR1 LGHDT and CDR2 YNNKEL (reference sequence). The CDR3: CASSQEITRRLFF. The CDR3, as DNA: TGTGCCAGCAGCCAAGAGATCACTCGTAGACTGTTTTTT.

This chain links TRBV6-6 with TRBJ1-5, with 10 bases matching TRBD1. V shed 0 bases, J shed 4 bases, and the junction held 3 bases outside the gene matches. The CDR3 runs to 16 residues. Germline lookup yields CDR1 MNHNY and CDR2 SVGAGI (reference sequence). The CDR3 loop reads CASSYSTGGLNQPQHF. The CDR3 bases are TGTGCCAGCAGTTACTCGACAGGGGGCCTTAATCAGCCCCAGCATTTT.

The V and J genes are TRBV28 and TRBJ2-7; tentative D call: TRBD2 (6 bases). Germline CDR1 reads MDHEN; CDR2 reads SYDVKM. The CDR3 length is 13 residues. The germline V and J ends were trimmed by 6 bases and 8 bases, with 17 bases remaining between them. The CDR3 sequence is CASSTSAAGKQYF. CDR3 sequence (DNA): TGTGCCAGCAGCACCTCAGCGGCGGGAAAGCAGTACTTC. The variable domain in full, with the rest retrieved from reference TRBV28 and TRBJ2-7, is DVKVTQSSRYLVKRTGEKVFLECVQDMDHENMFWYRQDPGLGLRLIYFSYDVKMKEKGDIPEGYSVSREKKERFSLILESASTNQTSMYLCASSTSAAGKQYFGPGTRLTVT.

This clone has a handful of counts. The chain has TRBV10-3 and TRBJ2-7, with D possibly being TRBD2 (5 bases). This CDR3 contains 16 residues. V gave up 0 bases and J gave up 5 bases, with 17 bases separating them. Germline V gene data show CDR1 as ENHRY and CDR2 as SYGVKD. CDR3: CAISESRGLGNHEQYF. The DNA for the CDR3 is TGTGCCATCAGTGAGTCACGGGGTCTAGGGAACCACGAGCAGTACTTC.

This chain uses TRBV5-1 with TRBJ1-1; possibly TRBD1 for D (5 bases). Germline V CDR1 and CDR2: SGHRS, YFSETQ. With 3 bases removed from V and 1 base from J, the gap between germline ends came to 13 bases. The CDR3 has 15 amino acids. CDR3: CASSSGHSKNTEAFF. CDR3 coding DNA: TGCGCCAGCAGCTCCGGACACAGTAAGAACACTGAAGCTTTCTTT.

The chain has TRBV7-2 and TRBJ2-2; TRBD1 is a possible D gene (5 bases). The V end lost 8 bases, the J end lost 0 bases, and 13 bases lay between the germline ends. The length of the CDR3 is 15 residues. Germline V gene sequence: CDR1 SGHTA, CDR2 FQGNSA. The CDR3 loop is CASGMGLANTGELFF. The DNA for the CDR3 is TGTGCCAGCGGAATGGGGCTAGCGAACACCGGGGAGCTGTTTTTT. Full variable domain (outside the CDR3, taken from reference TRBV7-2 and TRBJ2-2): GAGVSQSPSNKVTEKGKDVELRCDPISGHTALYWYRQSLGQGLEFLIYFQGNSAPDKSGLPSDRFSAERTGGSVSTLTIQRTQQEDSAVYLCASGMGLANTGELFFGEGSRLTVL.

The chain joins TRBV7-9 to TRBJ2-7; the match to TRBD1 covers 8 bases. The CDR3 contains 13 residues. The germline V gene encodes CDR1 SEHNR and CDR2 FQNEAQ (reference sequence). V was clipped by 2 bases and J by 12 bases; unmatched bases: 9. Written as DNA, the CDR3 is TGTGCCAGCAGCTTACCGGGACAGGTGGTTCTGTACTTC. Translation gives CASSLPGQVVLYF.

This clone was seen only once. This chain connects TRBV19 to TRBJ1-1; D is perhaps TRBD1 (5 bases). The germline V gene encodes CDR1 LNHDA and CDR2 SQIVND (reference sequence). This CDR3 comprises 13 residues. V lost 0 bases, J lost 11 bases, and 13 bases lay in between. The DNA of the CDR3 is TGTGCCAGTAGTATAGACCTCGGGGGATCGGCTTTCTTT. Protein sequence: CASSIDLGGSAFF.

On this clone itself: This CDR3 is also generated by other DNA sequences in the sample. The V call is TRBV3-1 (or the pseudogene TRBV3-2), the J call TRBJ2-1; tentatively, D is TRBD2 (6 bases). The CDR3 length is 15 residues. V was pared by 1 base and J by 4 bases, with 11 bases between. Germline CDR1 is LGHDT and CDR2 is YNNKEL (reference sequence). In DNA form, the CDR3 reads TGTGCCAGCAGCCAAGGGCGCGGGACGTACAATGAGCAGTTCTTC. Translating it yields CASSQGRGTYNEQFF.

V usage is TRBV5-1 and J usage is TRBJ1-2; 7 bases line up with TRBD1. The CDR3 is made up of 14 amino acids. After removal of 3 bases from V and 4 bases from J, the junction contained 6 bases not matched to a gene. Germline CDR1 is SGHRS and CDR2 is YFSETQ. The CDR3 loop is CASSWETGLYGYTF. Written as DNA, the CDR3 is TGCGCCAGCAGCTGGGAGACAGGGCTCTATGGCTACACCTTC.

The chain links TRBV5-6 to TRBJ2-7; tentative D call: TRBD1 (6 bases). CDR3 length: 14 residues. Trimming removed 6 bases from V and 4 bases from J, with 17 bases in between. Germline CDR1 and CDR2: SGHDT and YYEEEE. The CDR3 nucleotides read TGTGCCAGCATCAAACAGGGTTGGGAATACGAGCAGTACTTC. Protein sequence: CASIKQGWEYEQYF.

The gene calls are TRBV27 and TRBJ2-2; 9 bases fit TRBD1. Germline V gene lookup returns CDR1 MNHEY and CDR2 SMNVEV (reference sequence). V gave up 3 bases and J gave up 4 bases; unmatched junction bases: 9. The CDR3 loop spans 17 amino acids. The CDR3 region is CASSFGFGTGTTGELFF. The CDR3 nucleotides read TGTGCCAGCAGTTTTGGGTTTGGGACAGGGACCACCGGGGAGCTGTTTTTT.

The genes are TRBV9 and TRBJ2-3; D possibly corresponds to TRBD2 (5 bases). The germline V and J ends were trimmed by 3 bases and 11 bases, with 13 bases remaining between them. From germline, CDR1 is SGDLS and CDR2 YYNGEE. This CDR3 contains 12 residues. As DNA, the CDR3 is TGTGCCAGCAGCGCGGACTTGGGGAGGCAGTATTTT. This codes for CASSADLGRQYF.

The count of this clone is one. The CDR3, as DNA: TGTGCCAGCAGCACAGGGGGGGCAGTAAACATTCAGTACTTC. This translates into CASSTGGAVNIQYF. V is TRBV7-2 and J is TRBJ2-4; the D gene is possibly TRBD1 (8 bases). Germline V lookup: CDR1 SGHTA, CDR2 FQGNSA. V lost 5 bases and J 6 bases, leaving 14 bases between the germline ends. This CDR3 contains 14 residues. Variable domain in full (rest from reference TRBV7-2 and TRBJ2-4): GAGVSQSPSNKVTEKGKDVELRCDPISGHTALYWYRQSLGQGLEFLIYFQGNSAPDKSGLPSDRFSAERTGGSVSTLTIQRTQQEDSAVYLCASSTGGAVNIQYFGAGTRLSVL.

This chain joins TRBV27 and TRBJ2-1, with 8 bases matching TRBD1. Germline loops: CDR1 MNHEY, CDR2 SMNVEV (reference sequence). Germline trimming cut 3 bases from V and 3 bases from J; bases unmatched to any gene: 4. The CDR3 runs to 15 residues. The CDR3 loop is CASSFRQGSYNEQFF. In nucleotides, the CDR3 is TGTGCCAGCAGTTTTAGACAGGGGAGCTACAATGAGCAGTTCTTC.

This chain links TRBV28 with TRBJ1-5, with 7 bases lining up with TRBD1. The V gene end was trimmed by 6 bases and the J gene end by 4 bases; junction bases not matched to a gene: 6. This CDR3 spans 14 amino acids. In germline, CDR1 is MDHEN, CDR2 SYDVKM. The CDR3 region is CASRMTGRNQPQHF. The CDR3 DNA reads TGTGCCAGCAGAATGACAGGGCGAAATCAGCCCCAGCATTTT.

The gene calls are TRBV6-5 and TRBJ1-3, with TRBD1 matching over 8 bases. Losses at the gene ends were 5 bases for V and 8 bases for J; bases not matched to a gene: 11. The CDR3 sequence is 15 residues long. Germline-derived CDR1 and CDR2 are MNHEY and SVGAGI. As DNA, the CDR3 is TGTGCCAGCAGTCGGAGCAGGGGGCGGATGGACACCATATATTTT. Protein product: CASSRSRGRMDTIYF.

V is TRBV6-5 and J is TRBJ1-4; 7 bases match TRBD1. CDR1 and CDR2 from the germline V gene are MNHEY and SVGAGI. This CDR3 comprises 13 residues. V lost 6 bases and J lost 7; bases outside the gene matches: 5. Here the CDR3 DNA reads TGTGCCAGCAGCACGCGGACAGGTGAAAAACTGTTTTTT. Protein product: CASSTRTGEKLFF.

The chain combines TRBV3-1 (or the pseudogene TRBV3-2) with TRBJ2-3; D possibly corresponds to TRBD2 (5 bases). Germline V gene sequence: CDR1 LGHDT, CDR2 YNNKEL (reference sequence). Trimming removed 1 base from V and 2 bases from J, with 13 bases in between. This CDR3 comprises 16 residues. This CDR3 reads CASSQGRGRSTDTQYF. The CDR3 bases are TGTGCCAGCAGCCAAGGTCGGGGTAGGTCCACAGATACGCAGTATTTT.

This clone has a single count. This CDR3 is also generated by other DNA sequences in the sample. The chain links TRBV12-3 or TRBV12-4 to TRBJ2-7; tentatively, D is TRBD2 (6 bases). With 5 bases removed from V and 1 base from J, the gap between germline ends came to 9 bases. The CDR3 totals 13 residues. CDR3 sequence (DNA): TGTGCCAGCAGTCTTAGCGGTTCCTACGAGCAGTACTTC. Translated: CASSLSGSYEQYF.

CDR3: CASSPAGFQETQYF. The CDR3 DNA reads TGCGCCAGCAGCCCGGCCGGGTTCCAAGAGACCCAGTACTTC. The chain combines TRBV5-1 with TRBJ2-5; D ambiguous. V was pared by 4 bases and J by 1 base, with 11 bases between. The length of the CDR3 is 14 residues. CDR1 and CDR2 (germline): SGHRS, YFSETQ.

The chain employs TRBV2 and TRBJ2-3, with 11 bases identical to TRBD2. CDR3 length: 17 amino acids. CDR1 and CDR2 from the germline V gene are SNHLY and FYNNEI. V shed 7 bases, J shed 2 bases, and the junction held 11 bases outside the gene matches. The CDR3 DNA sequence: TGTGCCAGCAATCGCCCGGGGACTAGCGGAACCACAGATACGCAGTATTTT. Protein: CASNRPGTSGTTDTQYF.

V is TRBV19 and J is TRBJ2-1, with a possible D match to TRBD1 (7 bases). Germline CDR1 LNHDA, CDR2 SQIVND (reference sequence). The V and J ends lost 5 bases and 5 bases respectively, with 13 bases between them. The CDR3 has 14 amino acids. The CDR3 DNA is TGTGCCAGTAGTTCAGGGGGGACCCACAATGAGCAGTTCTTC. Encoded protein: CASSSGGTHNEQFF.

This clone was picked up a small number of times. The chain has TRBV24-1 and TRBJ2-3; 8 nucleotides match TRBD2. V was clipped by 12 bases and J by 2 bases; unmatched bases: 6. CDR3 length: 13 amino acids. Germline V gene lookup returns CDR1 KGHDR and CDR2 SFDVKD. CDR3 residues: CAPDGRATDTQYF. The CDR3 bases are TGTGCCCCCGACGGGAGGGCCACAGATACGCAGTATTTT.

This clone has only a few counts. The gene calls are TRBV10-3 and TRBJ2-1; no definite D call. Trimming took 8 bases from V and 10 from J, leaving 6 bases between them. The CDR3 has 9 amino acids. Germline CDR1 ENHRY, CDR2 SYGVKD. CDR3 sequence: CAIPGEQFF. The CDR3 DNA reads as TGTGCCATCCCCGGGGAGCAGTTCTTC.

The chain is built from TRBV6-5 and TRBJ2-1; D is possibly TRBD1 (6 bases). Germline CDR1 and CDR2: MNHEY and SVGAGI. The germline V and J ends were trimmed by 2 bases and 7 bases, with 12 bases remaining between them. The CDR3 runs to 14 residues. The CDR3 DNA reads TGTGCCAGCAGTTACGGCAGGGGTTATAATGAGCAGTTCTTC. Protein: CASSYGRGYNEQFF.